This record looks at one T cell receptor (beta chain) sequence and its context. The protocol was immunoSEQ multiplex PCR, while the TCRdb copy is restricted to in-frame clones and leaves out a portion. Among fewer than 450,000 clones listed, approximately 85% were seen once. The sample originates from a study of blood T cell repertoires in COVID-19. Overall study context: Acute-phase and convalescent COVID-19 samples originated in the United States, Italy and Spain.

V lost 5 bases and J lost 8; bases outside the gene matches: 12. CDR3 length: 15 amino acids. Germline assignment: CDR1 SGHTA and CDR2 FQGNSA. The sequenced material came from PBMCs or T cells enriched from blood (not recorded which). This clonotype was sampled from a woman in her thirties or forties with acute COVID-19. The V call is TRBV7-2, the J call TRBJ2-1, with 7 bases identical to TRBD2. The CDR3 DNA reads as TGTGCCAGCAGCCAAGCCGGGACTATAACCGATGAGCAGTTCTTC. Its translation is CASSQAGTITDEQFF.